This is a list of T cell receptor beta chains from one sample in a study of beta chain features in type 1 diabetes. This table comes from immunoSEQ multiplex PCR, and its TCRdb copy is limited to in-frame clones, with some not included. Among a few hundred thousand clones listed, around 16% were seen once. The sequenced sample consisted of naive CD4+ T cells from blood. Every receptor here comes from a woman under 30 in good health. Both conserved end residues are trimmed from each CDR3. A D gene is named only where the DNA matches it firmly.

d_call: TRBD2
j_call: TRBJ2-7
v_call: TRBV6-6
cdr3_aa: ASSQLAAKEQY

d_call: .
j_call: TRBJ2-1
v_call: TRBV15
cdr3_aa: ATSRDRLSEQF

d_call: TRBD2
j_call: TRBJ2-1
v_call: TRBV5-1
cdr3_aa: ASSGGGLDNEQF

d_call: TRBD1
j_call: TRBJ1-2
v_call: TRBV25-1
cdr3_aa: ASSDPRQGGNYGYT

d_call: .
j_call: TRBJ2-7
v_call: TRBV5-6
cdr3_aa: ASSPGSGYEQY

d_call: .
j_call: TRBJ1-5
v_call: TRBV28
cdr3_aa: ASSTLGRGRQPQH

d_call: .
j_call: TRBJ2-7
v_call: TRBV5-1
cdr3_aa: ASSLVAAVGYEQY

d_call: .
j_call: TRBJ2-1
v_call: TRBV29-1
cdr3_aa: SVRTTIEQF

d_call: TRBD2
j_call: TRBJ2-7
v_call: TRBV7-2
cdr3_aa: ASSFAGGQREQY

d_call: .
j_call: TRBJ1-2
v_call: TRBV27
cdr3_aa: ASSFSSPPYGYT

d_call: .
j_call: TRBJ2-4
v_call: TRBV6-5
cdr3_aa: ASSTLGVAKNIQY

d_call: .
j_call: TRBJ2-7
v_call: TRBV5-4
cdr3_aa: ASSLGQGVGEY

d_call: TRBD2
j_call: TRBJ2-3
v_call: TRBV29-1
cdr3_aa: SFRTSGRRLDTQY

d_call: TRBD2
j_call: TRBJ2-5
v_call: TRBV28
cdr3_aa: ASSPGRPEETQY

d_call: .
j_call: TRBJ2-1
v_call: TRBV11-2
cdr3_aa: ASSFSLQQSYNEQF

d_call: .
j_call: TRBJ2-7
v_call: TRBV5-4
cdr3_aa: ASSGEETSRYEQY

d_call: TRBD1
j_call: TRBJ1-2
v_call: TRBV25-1
cdr3_aa: ASSPDRVGGYT

d_call: .
j_call: TRBJ2-1
v_call: TRBV18
cdr3_aa: ASSPRRQARSYNEQF

d_call: TRBD1
j_call: TRBJ2-1
v_call: TRBV2
cdr3_aa: ASSVRDRANNEQF

d_call: TRBD2
j_call: TRBJ2-3
v_call: TRBV4-2
cdr3_aa: ASSQDKTSGTHTQY

d_call: TRBD2
j_call: TRBJ2-1
v_call: TRBV30
cdr3_aa: AWSPLAGGYNEQF

d_call: .
j_call: TRBJ1-2
v_call: TRBV30
cdr3_aa: AWSLGGRFNYGYT

d_call: TRBD1
j_call: TRBJ2-3
v_call: TRBV7-2
cdr3_aa: ASSFDRGPDTQY

d_call: .
j_call: TRBJ1-5
v_call: TRBV7-2
cdr3_aa: ASSSNNQPQH

d_call: .
j_call: TRBJ1-4
v_call: TRBV4-3
cdr3_aa: ASSQDRNEKLF

d_call: .
j_call: TRBJ2-4
v_call: TRBV29-1
cdr3_aa: SVELRAWAKNIQY

d_call: TRBD1
j_call: TRBJ2-1
v_call: TRBV19
cdr3_aa: ASSIRGRGRFPYNEQF

d_call: TRBD1
j_call: TRBJ2-1
v_call: TRBV20-1
cdr3_aa: SMTGYNEQF

d_call: .
j_call: TRBJ2-6
v_call: TRBV13
cdr3_aa: ASKVLGLAGANVLT

d_call: .
j_call: TRBJ2-3
v_call: TRBV5-4
cdr3_aa: ASSVSVGSADTQY

d_call: .
j_call: TRBJ1-2
v_call: TRBV28
cdr3_aa: ASSSPPRSYGYT

d_call: .
j_call: TRBJ1-1
v_call: TRBV5-1
cdr3_aa: ASSSPRDMNTEAF

d_call: .
j_call: TRBJ1-5
v_call: TRBV2
cdr3_aa: ARGTLRNQPQH

d_call: .
j_call: TRBJ2-2
v_call: TRBV30
cdr3_aa: AWSVRSLNTGELF

d_call: .
j_call: TRBJ2-2
v_call: TRBV19
cdr3_aa: ASSISPAGELF

d_call: TRBD1
j_call: TRBJ2-5
v_call: TRBV18
cdr3_aa: ASSPTGIQETQY

d_call: TRBD1
j_call: TRBJ2-7
v_call: TRBV7-9
cdr3_aa: ASSEDRGSYEQY

d_call: TRBD1
j_call: TRBJ2-2
v_call: TRBV9
cdr3_aa: ASSARKQGARGRTGELF

d_call: TRBD2
j_call: TRBJ2-1
v_call: TRBV5-1
cdr3_aa: ASSPGLAGVDEQF

d_call: .
j_call: TRBJ2-2
v_call: TRBV19
cdr3_aa: ASNPAGRTGELF

d_call: TRBD2
j_call: .
v_call: TRBV7-2
cdr3_aa: ASSPPGLAPEQY

d_call: .
j_call: TRBJ2-6
v_call: TRBV5-1
cdr3_aa: ASTSGGTRSPGANVLT

d_call: .
j_call: TRBJ2-5
v_call: TRBV27
cdr3_aa: ASSYQETQY

d_call: .
j_call: TRBJ1-5
v_call: TRBV9
cdr3_aa: ASSSGNSNQPQH